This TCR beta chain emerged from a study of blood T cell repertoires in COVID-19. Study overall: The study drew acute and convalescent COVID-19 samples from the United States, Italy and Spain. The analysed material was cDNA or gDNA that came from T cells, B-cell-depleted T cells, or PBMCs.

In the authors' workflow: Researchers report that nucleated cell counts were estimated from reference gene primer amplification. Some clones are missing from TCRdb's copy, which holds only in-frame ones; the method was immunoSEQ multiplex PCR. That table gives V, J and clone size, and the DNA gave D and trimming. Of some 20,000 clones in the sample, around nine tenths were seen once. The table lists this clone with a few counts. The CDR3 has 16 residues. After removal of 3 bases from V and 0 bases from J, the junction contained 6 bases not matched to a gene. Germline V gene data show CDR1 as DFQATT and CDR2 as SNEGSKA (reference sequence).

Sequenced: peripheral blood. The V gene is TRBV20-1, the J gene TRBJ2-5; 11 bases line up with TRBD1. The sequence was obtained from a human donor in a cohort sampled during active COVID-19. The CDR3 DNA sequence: TGCAGTGCTAGTGACGCGGGACAGGGGGACCAAGAGACCCAGTACTTC. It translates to CSASDAGQGDQETQYF.